Listed below are T cell receptor beta chains from one sample, sequenced in a study of blood T cell repertoires in COVID-19. Profiling relied on immunoSEQ multiplex PCR, and the TCRdb table lists in-frame clones only, not all of them. The sample holds roughly 120,000 clones, 82% seen once. Sequencing used peripheral blood. These receptors originate from a human donor in a cohort sampled during active COVID-19. Both conserved end residues are part of each CDR3. The D gene is left open where the match is weak. Size is stated for part of the rows, as once, few or many counts, or as a class when the clone is expanded.

TRBV10-3	TRBJ1-3	TRBD1	-	TGTGCCATCAGTGACAGGGGGCAAATTGGAAACACCATATATTTT	CAISDRGQIGNTIYF
TRBV28	TRBJ1-4	-	once	TGTGCCAGCAGTTCAGGTGGGGGGGGTGAAAAACTGTTTTTT	CASSSGGGGEKLFF
TRBV5-4	TRBJ2-2	TRBD2	-	TGTGCCAGCAGCGGGCTAGCGGGGGTGAGCACCGGGGAGCTGTTTTTT	CASSGLAGVSTGELFF
TRBV10-2	TRBJ2-3	TRBD2	-	TGCGCCAGCCTATGGGCGGGGGAAGATACGCAGTATTTT	CASLWAGEDTQYF
TRBV11-2	TRBJ2-1	-	-	TGTGCCAGCAGCTTAGCCCGGGTTTCAATCAATGAGCAGTTCTTC	CASSLARVSINEQFF
TRBV27	TRBJ1-3	TRBD1	-	TGTGCCAGCAGTTTAAAAGCAGGGGGATTTGGAAACACCATATATTTT	CASSLKAGGFGNTIYF
TRBV4-3	TRBJ1-3	TRBD1	-	TGCGCCAGCAGCCAAGAAAGAGACCCGGACAGGGAATACGGAAACACCATATATTTT	CASSQERDPDREYGNTIYF
TRBV5-6	TRBJ2-7	TRBD1	-	TGTGCCAGCAGCGCGGACAGGGGGGCTAGGGAGCAGTACTTC	CASSADRGAREQYF
TRBV6-2/TRBV6-3	TRBJ2-3	TRBD2	-	TGTGCCAGCAGTTACAGCCCCATACTAGCGGCTAGCACAGATACGCAGTATTTT	CASSYSPILAASTDTQYF
TRBV12-3/TRBV12-4	TRBJ2-1	-	many	TGTGCCAGCAGTCCGCAGGGGATTGAGCAGTTCTTC	CASSPQGIEQFF
TRBV5-1	TRBJ2-6	-	-	TGCGCCAGCAGCTTGGGGACATCGACCAACGTCCTGACTTTC	CASSLGTSTNVLTF
TRBV5-5	TRBJ1-2	-	few	TGTGCCAGCAGCTTAGGACACGTATCTAACTATGGCTACACCTTC	CASSLGHVSNYGYTF
TRBV5-1	TRBJ1-2	-	-	TGCGCCAGCAGCCCCGGCGGGGCGGCGGACTATGGCTACACCTTC	CASSPGGAADYGYTF
TRBV6-5	TRBJ1-4	-	-	TGTGCCAGCAGTTTCTCTGGCAGGGCTGAAAAACTGTTTTTT	CASSFSGRAEKLFF
TRBV5-6	TRBJ2-3	TRBD2	-	TGTGCCAGCAGCTTGGTTCGGCTAGCGGGGTCTACGCAGTATTTT	CASSLVRLAGSTQYF
TRBV29-1	TRBJ1-2	-	-	TGCAGCGTCCATGGAGGGGGGGACTATGGCTACACCTTC	CSVHGGGDYGYTF
TRBV6-5	TRBJ2-4	-	-	TGTGCCAGCCGCAGGGTTTCCAAAAACATTCAGTACTTC	CASRRVSKNIQYF
TRBV4-1	TRBJ2-1	TRBD1	once	TGCGCCAGCAGCCAAGACCACAGGGGCCACAATGAGCAGTTCTTC	CASSQDHRGHNEQFF
TRBV7-2	TRBJ1-6	TRBD1	-	TGTGCCAGCAGCTTAGCGGGACAGGGGTATTCACCCCTCCACTTT	CASSLAGQGYSPLHF
TRBV6-5	TRBJ1-3	TRBD1	-	TGTGCCAGCACGACAGGGGATTCTGGAAACACCATATATTTT	CASTTGDSGNTIYF
TRBV2	TRBJ1-2	TRBD1	-	TGTGCCAGCAGGACCCGGTTGACAGGGGCTGAAGGCTACACCTTC	CASRTRLTGAEGYTF
TRBV28	TRBJ1-6	-	once	TGTGCCAGCGCCCCGGGAGACGTGAGGAATTCACCCCTCCACTTT	CASAPGDVRNSPLHF
TRBV5-8	TRBJ2-7	TRBD2	-	TGTGCCAGCAGCTCCGGGACTAGCGGGGCCAACGAGCAGTACTTC	CASSSGTSGANEQYF
TRBV19	TRBJ2-3	TRBD2	once	TGTGCCAGTAGTCCAGGGACTAGCGGGGGGGCCGATACGCAGTATTTT	CASSPGTSGGADTQYF
TRBV3-1/TRBV3-2	TRBJ2-7	TRBD1	-	TGTGCCAGCAGCCAAGCAGGAACAGGGGAAGAGCAGTACTTC	CASSQAGTGEEQYF
TRBV5-1	TRBJ2-7	TRBD2	many	TGCGCCAGCAGCCCATCGGGGACTAGCGCCGAGCAGTACTTC	CASSPSGTSAEQYF